This TCR beta chain was sequenced during a study of blood T cell repertoires in COVID-19. Per germline, CDR1 SGHTA and CDR2 FQGNSA. The CDR3 length is 15 residues. V was clipped by 3 bases and J by 1 base; unmatched bases: 4. Only in-frame clones appear in the TCRdb table, and some are missing; sequencing was by immunoSEQ multiplex PCR. The sample consists of fewer than 650,000 clones, around 90% of them appearing once. V and J are TRBV7-2 and TRBJ2-7; 9 positions match TRBD2. The material sequenced was peripheral blood. The source of this sequence is a woman aged 45-65 years with COVID-19, enrolled during active disease. CDR3 region: CASSFRLAVSYEQYF. DNA of the CDR3: TGTGCCAGCAGCTTCAGACTAGCGGTGTCCTACGAGCAGTACTTC. Drawing the rest from reference TRBV7-2 and TRBJ2-7, the complete variable domain is GAGVSQSPSNKVTEKGKDVELRCDPISGHTALYWYRQSLGQGLEFLIYFQGNSAPDKSGLPSDRFSAERTGGSVSTLTIQRTQQEDSAVYLCASSFRLAVSYEQYFGPGTRLTVT.